These T cell receptor beta chains were read from a single sample in a study of PD-1 blockade in classical Hodgkin lymphoma. The protocol was immunoSEQ multiplex PCR, while the TCRdb copy is restricted to in-frame clones and leaves out a portion. This table has approximately 17,000 clones, roughly four fifths appearing once. Material for sequencing was peripheral blood mononuclear cells (PBMCs). These receptors were obtained from a human donor with classical Hodgkin lymphoma. CDR3s include the opening cysteine and the closing phenylalanine or tryptophan. The order of the fields is clone size, V gene, J gene, D gene, CDR3 DNA, CDR3 protein. A D gene is named only where the DNA matches it firmly. Clone size, where shown, is once, few, many, or a class for clones that have expanded.

.,TRBV7-3,TRBJ1-2,TRBD1,TGTGCCAGCAGCTTACAATCCAGGGGGCGTTTCGGCTATGGCTACACCTTC,CASSLQSRGRFGYGYTF
.,TRBV6-5,TRBJ1-2,.,TGTGCCAGCAGTTACGACGGATCCTTCTATGGCTACACCTTC,CASSYDGSFYGYTF
.,TRBV2,TRBJ2-7,.,TGTGCCAGCAGTGACCCGGGCGAGCAGTACTTC,CASSDPGEQYF
.,TRBV2,TRBJ2-6,TRBD1,TGTGCCAGCAGCAAGGGGACAGGGGCCTCCCCTGGGGCCAACGTCCTGACTTTC,CASSKGTGASPGANVLTF
.,TRBV28,TRBJ2-7,.,TGTGCCAGCAGTAACCCCCTAGGCGCCGCCTACGAGCAGTACTTC,CASSNPLGAAYEQYF
.,TRBV9,TRBJ1-3,TRBD1,TGTGCCAGCAGCCCACAGGGGAGTGGAAACACCATATATTTT,CASSPQGSGNTIYF
.,TRBV7-7,TRBJ2-2,.,TGTGCTAGCAGCTTAGAGTCGGCCGGGAACACCGGGGAGCTGTTTTTT,CASSLESAGNTGELFF
.,TRBV27,TRBJ2-2,TRBD1,TGTGCCAGCAGCCAAGACAGGGTTCCCGGGGAGCTGTTTTTT,CASSQDRVPGELFF
.,TRBV5-1,TRBJ1-1,.,TGCGCCAGCAGCTTGTATCGACAGGTGGGGAACACTGAAGCTTTCTTT,CASSLYRQVGNTEAFF
.,TRBV4-2,TRBJ2-3,.,TGTGCCAGCAGCCAAGTTGAGTCCAGCACAGATACGCAGTATTTT,CASSQVESSTDTQYF
.,TRBV6-1,TRBJ2-1,TRBD2,TGTGCCAGCAGAGGACTAGCCTCCTACAATGAGCAGTTCTTC,CASRGLASYNEQFF
.,TRBV6-1,TRBJ2-7,.,TGTGCCAGCAGCTTAAGTTTATCTTACGAGCAGTACTTC,CASSLSLSYEQYF
.,TRBV9,TRBJ2-1,TRBD2,TGTGCCAGCAGCTTCGACGGGACTAGTTGGTATGAGCAGTTCTTC,CASSFDGTSWYEQFF
few,TRBV5-5,TRBJ1-2,.,TGTGCCAGCAGCGAACCTGGACGCCGGGAGGGCTACACCTTC,CASSEPGRREGYTF
.,TRBV6-1,TRBJ2-7,TRBD2,TGTGCCAGCAGTGCGGGGTTGGCGGGAGCCTTCCCCCGGTACGAGCAGTACTTC,CASSAGLAGAFPRYEQYF
.,TRBV5-4,TRBJ2-5,.,TGTGCCAGCAGCTTCGGTCGTTCGGGGGAGACCCAGTACTTC,CASSFGRSGETQYF
.,TRBV11-3,TRBJ2-7,TRBD1,TGTGCCAGCAGCCCCGTCTTCCGGGACAGGGGGACCTACGAGCAGTACTTC,CASSPVFRDRGTYEQYF
.,TRBV5-1,TRBJ1-1,.,TGCGCCAGCAGACGGGACCTGGGGGCTGAAGCTTTCTTT,CASRRDLGAEAFF
.,TRBV7-9,TRBJ1-4,TRBD1,TGTGCCAGCATCGCAGGGGGACAGGCAGAATTTGCAACTAATGAAAAACTGTTTTTT,CASIAGGQAEFATNEKLFF
.,TRBV28,TRBJ1-5,.,TGTGCCAGCAGTTCGGAGTCCAATCAGCCCCAGCATTTT,CASSSESNQPQHF
.,TRBV29-1,TRBJ2-2,TRBD1,TGCAGCGTTTGGGACAGGGCAGGTACGGGCACCGGGGAGCTGTTTTTT,CSVWDRAGTGTGELFF
once,TRBV20-1,TRBJ2-5,.,TGCAGTGCTAGCCGGAAAGAGACCCAGTACTTC,CSASRKETQYF
.,TRBV27,TRBJ1-4,TRBD1,TGTGCCAGCAGTTTATTGAGGGGGCAGGGAAAACTGTTTTTT,CASSLLRGQGKLFF
.,TRBV6-5,TRBJ1-3,TRBD1,TGTGCCAGTACCCGGACAGGCGACTCTGGAAACACCATATATTTT,CASTRTGDSGNTIYF
.,TRBV27,TRBJ2-1,.,TGTGCCAGCAGTTTTCTTCTCATCGGAGCGGGCTCGTACAATGAGCAGTTCTTC,CASSFLLIGAGSYNEQFF
.,TRBV28,TRBJ2-5,.,TGTGCCAGCAGTGCACGACAGGCCCGGGGGGAGACCCAGTACTTC,CASSARQARGETQYF
once,TRBV9,TRBJ1-1,.,TGTGCCAGCAGCCCACGAGGGTCTCTCATGAACACTGAAGCTTTCTTT,CASSPRGSLMNTEAFF
.,TRBV19,TRBJ1-5,.,TGTGCCAGTAGTAGGGGGGCGCTTCAGCCCCAGCATTTT,CASSRGALQPQHF
.,TRBV18,TRBJ1-2,.,TGTGCCAGCACGCCGGTCGCTAATTACAGGGATGGCTACACCTTC,CASTPVANYRDGYTF
.,TRBV5-4,TRBJ2-7,.,TGTGCCAGCAGCGCATACAGGGTCCCCTACGAGCAGTACTTC,CASSAYRVPYEQYF
.,TRBV10-3,TRBJ2-3,.,TGTGCCATCAGTGAGACGGTAGGCACAGATACGCAGTATTTT,CAISETVGTDTQYF
.,TRBV11-2,TRBJ1-2,.,TGTGCCAGCAGCTCTTCCAGGACAGTCAATAACTATGGCTACACCTTC,CASSSSRTVNNYGYTF
.,TRBV5-1,TRBJ1-1,.,TGCGCCAGCAGCTCGACATCCGGGCGAAACACTGAAGCTTTCTTT,CASSSTSGRNTEAFF
.,TRBV6-4,TRBJ2-6,.,TGTGCCGGCAGTGACAACGGGGGCTCTGGGGCCAACGTCCTGACTTTC,CAGSDNGGSGANVLTF
.,TRBV19,TRBJ2-3,TRBD1,TGTGCCAGTAGTATAGGGGGGACAGGGGGAACAGATACGCAGTATTTT,CASSIGGTGGTDTQYF
.,TRBV9,TRBJ2-5,TRBD2,TGTGCCAGCAGCGCAAGCGGGACTGAGACCCAGTACTTC,CASSASGTETQYF
.,TRBV5-6,TRBJ2-5,.,TGTGCCAGCAGGGGAAGTCGCACTGGGGAGACCCAGTACTTC,CASRGSRTGETQYF
.,TRBV19,TRBJ1-5,TRBD1,TGTGCCAGTACCGGGACAGGGGGTTCCGGTCAGCCCCAGCATTTT,CASTGTGGSGQPQHF
.,TRBV27,TRBJ1-2,.,TGTGCCAGCAGTCCCCTAACCCTGGGGGGCCGAAATAACTATGGCTACACCTTC,CASSPLTLGGRNNYGYTF
large,TRBV4-1,TRBJ2-7,.,TGCGCCAGCAGCCAAGAGGGACTGGAGGGATTCTACGAGCAGTACTTC,CASSQEGLEGFYEQYF
.,TRBV7-3,TRBJ1-1,.,TGTGCCAGCAGCTCTTTGGACTCTACCCCAGCTTTCTTT,CASSSLDSTPAFF
.,TRBV7-8,TRBJ2-5,.,TGTGCCAGCAGCTTAGGATCCTTCGAAGAGACCCAGTACTTC,CASSLGSFEETQYF
.,TRBV5-1,TRBJ1-4,.,TGCGCCAGCAGCTTTAGGGGTTCGGCAACTAATGAAAAACTGTTTTTT,CASSFRGSATNEKLFF
.,TRBV5-1,TRBJ2-1,.,TGCGCCAGCACCAGGGACTACAATGAGCAGTTCTTC,CASTRDYNEQFF
few,TRBV14,TRBJ2-2,.,TGTGCCATCGTATCGAACACCGGGGAGCTGTTTTTT,CAIVSNTGELFF
.,TRBV10-1,TRBJ2-3,TRBD1,TGCGCCAGCAGCAACGGGACAGAAGGAGATACGCAGTATTTT,CASSNGTEGDTQYF
.,TRBV6-4,TRBJ2-3,.,TGTGCCAGCAGTGACGCTAGCACAGATACGCAGTATTTT,CASSDASTDTQYF
.,TRBV28,TRBJ2-1,.,TGTGCCAGCAGTCCATTCAACAGGGACCCCGGACACAATGAGCAGTTCTTC,CASSPFNRDPGHNEQFF
.,TRBV21-1,TRBJ1-3,.,TGTGCCAGCAGCAAGCCTCCCGGGGGAAACACCATATATTTT,CASSKPPGGNTIYF
.,TRBV6-6,TRBJ2-3,.,TGTGCCAGCAGTTACCGACGAGATACGCAGTATTTT,CASSYRRDTQYF
.,TRBV6-5,TRBJ2-1,TRBD1,TGTGCCAGCAGAACCGGGACAGGCTTTAACAATGAGCAGTTCTTC,CASRTGTGFNNEQFF
.,TRBV5-1,TRBJ2-5,.,TGCGCCAGCAGCCGGAGGGTAGGGGAAGAGACCCAGTACTTC,CASSRRVGEETQYF
once,TRBV27,TRBJ1-6,.,TGTGCCAGCAGGCGCACAGGGTTTAATTCACCCCTCCACTTT,CASRRTGFNSPLHF